Detailed here is one T cell receptor beta chain. Its antigen is unknown. The CDR3 spans 15 residues. V was trimmed by 1 base and J by 4 bases, leaving 11 bases between them. CDR1 and CDR2 (germline): SGHTA, FQGNSA. Extracted from the samples, RNA was reverse transcribed into cDNA to serve as the sequencing template. Only in-frame clones appear in the TCRdb table, and some are missing; sequencing was by immunoSEQ multiplex PCR. The sample has approximately 90,000 clones; about 71% are singletons. The record originates from a study of CD8+ T cells in alopecia areata. The study, taken as a whole, reports: In scalp and blood, many expanded lesional clones persisted during tofacitinib.

Treatment here: oral pan-JAK inhibitor, 5-10 mg twice daily. This TCR was recovered from a human donor with alopecia areata. The chain recombines TRBV7-2 with TRBJ2-1; D is ambiguous. The sample here was CD8+ T cells sorted from blood, taken around week 42, from a patient treated with tofacitinib. This CDR3 reads CASSLGTNKYNEQFF. The CDR3 bases are TGTGCCAGCAGCTTAGGAACTAACAAGTACAATGAGCAGTTCTTC.